This paragraph covers one T cell receptor beta chain sequence. In its sample, this clone was seen a few times. Its binding antigen is unknown. No base quality information exists; no much larger clone differs at one position. The sample is drawn from a study of cytomegalovirus exposure and HLA in healthy donors (dated 2017 in TCRdb). About the investigation overall: In an earlier analysis of some 610 of the donors, less than 350 Gb of sequence data and 90 million to 120 million unique TCR beta sequences from about 180 million T cells were reported. An early release that covered about 600 HLA-typed donors contained around 300 gigabases of sequencing data and around 80 million unique TCR sequences. The genetic ancestry cluster associated with self-reported Caucasian donors included over 65% of the roughly 400 genotyped donors. The aim of the study was to test whether cataloging public T cell receptors could identify signatures of past pathogen exposure. The study profiled the T cell repertoires of approximately 700 subjects by immunosequencing and related them to cytomegalovirus serostatus. In addition to the first cohort of approximately 670 subjects, a separate validation cohort of approximately 120 different subjects was used. High-throughput TCR immunosequencing, statistical association of individual TCRs with disease status, and machine learning were combined to predict cytomegalovirus infection status. A later analysis re-examined previously published TCR beta repertoires from 500 to 700 donors and added high-resolution HLA genotyping to investigate patterns of TCR occurrence. In the later analysis, no new phenotypic data were used to find candidate immune exposures; instead, reliance was placed on TCR beta sequences and their occurrence across donors. An earlier analysis of fewer than 750 of the donors used high-throughput TCR beta sequencing to judge whether each TCR beta V gene segment behaved as functional or pseudogenic. Alongside the repertoire data, information on donor age, sex, ethnicity and CMV serostatus was compiled. A later genetic analysis took genome-wide SNP genotypes for about 65% of the roughly 670 donors and used that subset as a discovery cohort. Every discovery cohort repertoire had been produced on one sequencing platform. Both class I and class II loci were covered by HLA typing, at four-digit resolution. The number of donors typed differed by locus, with roughly 620-630 for A, B, C, DRB1 and DQB1, roughly 520 for DQA1, some 570 for DPA1, and roughly 450 for DPB1. Five DR-DQ haplotypes were handled as single units for association and clustering, since linkage in the cohort was strong. Across some 400 genotyped donors of the cohort, an average of roughly 250,000 unique TCR beta nucleotide sequences per donor were sequenced, and approximately 19% of those sequences were non-productive. Paper-wide results and their limitations: In both the original and validation cohorts, the classifier was reported to diagnose cytomegalovirus status with high specificity and sensitivity. In vitro tests confirmed that a few of the cytomegalovirus-associated TCR beta chains recognize cytomegalovirus antigens. A further reported finding was that TCR beta sequences accurately predicted the HLA-A and HLA-B alleles for most subjects in the first cohort. According to a later genetic analysis, donors in an Asian-associated ancestry cluster had fewer N-insertions in productive TCRs than the approximately 700-donor mean. For the cohort, immune exposure information was limited to CMV serostatus. In a later analysis, HLA-associated TCR beta chains showed more clonal expansion and lower generation probabilities than non-associated chains that were equally common. A later analysis associated 15,000 to 20,000 TCR beta sequences with specific HLA alleles at a false discovery rate of 0.05. In an earlier analysis of some 500 of the donors, most TCR beta V segments were observed in productive rearrangements about 87% or about 30% of the time, broadly matching IMGT annotations. Some IMGT-functional V segments, including TRBV6-2 and TRBV6-3, could not be told apart with the 87-base-pair reads, so those segments were excluded. Over 15 rarely observed V segments, including chromosome 9 orphons, were excluded from the earlier analysis of some 590 of the donors because counts were too low. Presence/absence analyses assumed roughly uniform sequencing depth across donors, an assumption that may not hold. Several of the top co-occurrence clusters appeared to be linked to parvovirus B19, influenza, CMV and Epstein-Barr virus, according to a later analysis. It was suggested by the authors that the approach could potentially be generalized to other disease states and immunological phenotypes. A group of highly shared sequence variants was considered likely to be a technical artifact of the sequencing pipeline. In the study, approximately 150 TCR beta chains were listed as associated with cytomegalovirus. Correlated functional status among segregating V segments might be attributable to linkage disequilibrium, but an unknown experimental factor could not be ruled out. V-gene and J-gene trimming of TCR beta chains was associated with a missense DCLRE1C variant in a later genetic analysis, and the association was replicated in an independent cohort. Across donors, most TCR sequences were observed very rarely, whereas some public TCRs were present in many individuals. HLA typing was unavailable for some donors at each locus, so association tests used only the typed subset. In this cohort, only TCR beta chains were sequenced, and detectable features were limited by the absence of alpha or paired-chain data. In a later analysis, most CMV-associated TCR beta chains were found to appear HLA-restricted, with HLA associations seemingly driven largely by CMV exposure. In a later analysis, TCR association rates were found to vary across HLA loci, with the most associated TCRs seen for DRB1 alleles and the fewest for HLA-C alleles. Strong co-occurrence of HLA alleles, especially DR and DQ, made assigning TCR associations to individual alleles difficult.

The protocol used for the library was the immunoSEQ multiplex PCR assay. A mixture of 60 forward primers for TCR Vbeta segments and 13 reverse primers for TCR Jbeta segments was used in the multiplex PCR. The CDR3 region of rearranged TCR beta genes was amplified from genomic DNA with a multiplex PCR assay. The Illumina HiSeq System was used to sequence the amplified TCR beta libraries as 87-base-pair reads. As for the original processing: A later analysis counted 65 million to 90 million unique TCR beta chains across the 550 to 700 repertoires, and 9 million to 14 million of these chains were shared by at least two donors. To remove PCR and sequencing errors, raw reads were error-corrected and collapsed into unique sequences using a nearest-neighbor algorithm that merged closely related sequences. Alignment of CDR3 sequences to IMGT reference sequences was used to assign V, D and J gene segments. For a sequence to be retained, a match of at least six nucleotides to both a V gene segment and a J gene segment was required. A rearrangement was called productive if the CDR3 had no stop codons and remained in frame with V and J, and every other rearrangement was called non-productive. CDR3 was defined according to IMGT convention as the region running from the second conserved V-encoded cysteine to the conserved J-encoded phenylalanine. In an earlier analysis of around 540 of the donors, sequences lacking an unambiguous match to a single V gene segment were excluded. An earlier analysis of 587 of the donors classified V segments as functional when productive rearrangements were above 56.7% and as segregating when the standard deviation between donors was above 5%. A statistical classification framework was developed to diagnose cytomegalovirus status using the catalog of TCR beta chain sequences. In a later analysis, V and J genes were assigned by comparing TCR nucleotide sequences against IMGT/GENE-DB human TR gene sequences. The TCRdist pipeline was used in a later analysis to assign CDR3 sequences and most-parsimonious VDJ recombination scenarios. In a later analysis, each TCR beta chain was defined by its CDR3 amino acid sequence together with its V-gene family, and reads without a unique V-gene family were excluded. As a way to deal with suspected cross-contamination and a sequencing artifact, a later analysis dropped over 550 nucleotide sequences that were highly shared and had low generation probability. In a later analysis, a clonal expansion index for each public chain was calculated from normalized within-repertoire ranks of inferred template counts. A later analysis computed generation probabilities with a VDJ recombination model fitted to out-of-frame rearrangements, and checked the results against IGoR. A later analysis scored TCR-TCR, TCR-HLA and TCR-CMV co-occurrence with hypergeometric tests, applying a repertoire-size bias correction to TCR pairs. To estimate false discovery rates, a later analysis permuted the HLA or CMV assignments 20 times. A later analysis grouped co-occurring TCRs with DBSCAN, adding TCRdist sequence similarity when clustering within HLA-allele-positive subsets. Repertoires with fewer than 30,000 or more than 120,000 public chains were left out of co-occurrence clustering, as were a few repertoires with anomalous nucleotide sharing. TCRdb took this table from immuneACCESS and kept in-frame rearrangements with V and J called. Such tables lack part of the clones; where checked against another copy, unresolved V genes explain under half of the gap, and the rest is unexplained. V and J calls and clone size come straight from that table; D and trimming were deduced from the DNA. The sample profile shows fewer than 200,000 clones; about 68% of them were found once. Approximately 2.4% of the sample goes to the ten largest clones.

V is pared back by 2 bases and J by 0 bases, with 7 bases lying between the germline termini. The germline V gene yields KGHSH for CDR1 and LQKENI for CDR2. The CDR3, cysteine through phenylalanine, is 14 amino acids long. The kept DNA is CDR3 alone, 42 bases in frame from the first base. The cohort consisted of 670 or so healthy bone marrow donors. Cohort members were all nominally healthy when sampled, although unrecorded immune exposures were likely present. The donor was CMV seronegative and belonged to the group of around 400 seronegative cohort members. Each donor provided a peripheral blood sample, and peripheral blood mononuclear cells were used for TCR beta sequencing. The Qiagen DNeasy Blood Extraction Kit was used to extract genomic DNA from the blood cell samples.

This chain is built from TRBV18 and TRBJ1-1, with a weak D call of TRBD1 (5 bases match). Sequencing was done on a sample of PBMCs. The receptor was derived from a female donor in good health and CMV-seronegative. The CDR3 amino acid sequence is: CASSPDSMNTEAFF. Here is the DNA: TGTGCCAGCTCACCAGACAGCATGAACACTGAAGCTTTCTTT. Supplemented by the reference TRBV18 and TRBJ1-1 proteins around the CDR3, the complete variable domain is NAGVMQNPRHLVRRRGQEARLRCSPMKGHSHVYWYRQLPEEGLKFMVYLQKENIIDESGMPKERFSAEFPKEGPSILRIQQVVRGDSAAYFCASSPDSMNTEAFFGQGTRLTVV.